This T cell receptor beta chain derives from a study of human T cells and chemical hapten exposure. Findings and limits, study-wide: Sensitizing to DPC left TCRs with a frequency above 1 in 1000 unaltered.

TCRdb processed the RACE reads anew with MiXCR; each CDR3 protein has one entry. The sample includes under 300,000 distinct CDR3 sequences, about 8.6% of them seen just once. Time point of the sample: pre-sensitization, week 0. This sample's treatment: therapeutic diphenylcyclopropenone sensitization with weekly scalp DPC. This clonotype was seen ten or more times. Its antigen is currently unknown. The sequenced sample was whole blood, obtained in connection with sensitization to the hapten diphenylcyclopropenone (DPC). The source is a middle-aged woman with alopecia areata. Some clones in this sample may be carry-over from other donors' samples.

CDR3 residues: CASSRRGDYGGYTF. The CDR3 DNA follows: TGTGCCAGCAGCAGGAGGGGCGATTACGGTGGCTACACCTTC. This chain uses TRBV5-5 with TRBJ1-2, with D maybe TRBD1 (5 bases). Between the trimmed V and J ends, which lost 4 bases and 7 bases, there was a span of 17 bases. The CDR3 is made up of 14 amino acids. Germline CDR1 is SGHKS and CDR2 is YYEKEE (reference sequence).